This TCR beta chain was recovered during a study of blood T cell repertoires in COVID-19. Across the whole study: Samples representing acute and convalescent COVID-19 were sourced from the United States, Italy and Spain. PBMCs, B-cell-depleted T cells, or T cells provided the cDNA or gDNA that made up the material.

With 5 bases removed from V and 4 bases from J, the gap between germline ends came to 17 bases. The germline gives CDR1 SNHLY, CDR2 FYNNEI. This CDR3 spans 15 amino acids. Original methodology: Reference gene primer amplification gave nucleated cell count estimates. The repertoire was sequenced with immunoSEQ multiplex PCR; TCRdb's copy has only in-frame clones and lacks some. Clonal size and the V and J genes are those of that table, whereas D and trimming came from the DNA. This sample has roughly 120,000 clones; approximately 84% occur once, and the top ten carry approximately 7.6%. The sequencing sample was made of peripheral blood. This chain uses TRBV2 with TRBJ1-2, with a possible D match to TRBD1 (5 bases). The TCR sequence derives from a man aged 65-85 years with active or convalescent COVID-19. The CDR3 nucleotides are TGTGCCAGCAGTAGTATGGCAGGGAGGTTCTATGGCTACACCTTC. This encodes CASSSMAGRFYGYTF. Based on the CDR3 plus reference TRBV2 and TRBJ1-2, the full variable domain is EPEVTQTPSHQVTQMGQEVILRCVPISNHLYFYWYRQILGQKVEFLVSFYNNEISEKSEIFDDQFSVERPDGSNFTLKIRSTKLEDSAMYFCASSSMAGRFYGYTFGSGTRLTVV.